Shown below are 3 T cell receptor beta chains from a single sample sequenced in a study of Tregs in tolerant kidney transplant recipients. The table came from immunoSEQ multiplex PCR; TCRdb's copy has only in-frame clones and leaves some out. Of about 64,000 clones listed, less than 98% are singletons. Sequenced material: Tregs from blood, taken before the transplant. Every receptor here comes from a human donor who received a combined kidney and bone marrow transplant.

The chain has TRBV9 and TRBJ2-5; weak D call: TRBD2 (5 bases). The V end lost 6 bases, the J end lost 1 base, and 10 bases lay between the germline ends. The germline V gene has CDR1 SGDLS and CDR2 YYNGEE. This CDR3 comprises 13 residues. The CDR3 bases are TGTGCCAGCAAATCGGCGGGCCAAGAGACCCAGTACTTC. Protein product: CASKSAGQETQYF.

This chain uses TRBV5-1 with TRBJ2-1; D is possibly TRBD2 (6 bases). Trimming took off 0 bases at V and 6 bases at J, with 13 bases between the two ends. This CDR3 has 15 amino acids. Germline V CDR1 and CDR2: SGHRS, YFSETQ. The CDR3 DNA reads TGCGCCAGCAGCTTGGGCTACACCGGGGGCAATGAGCAGTTCTTC. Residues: CASSLGYTGGNEQFF.

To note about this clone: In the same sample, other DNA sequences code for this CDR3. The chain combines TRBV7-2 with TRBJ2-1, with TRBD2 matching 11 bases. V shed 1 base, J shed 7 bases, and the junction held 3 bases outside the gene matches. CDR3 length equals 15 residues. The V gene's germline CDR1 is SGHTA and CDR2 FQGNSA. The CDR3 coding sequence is TGTGCCAGCAGCTTAGGCCTAGCGGGAGGAAATGAGCAGTTCTTC. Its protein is CASSLGLAGGNEQFF.